This T cell receptor beta chain appears in the sequencing data of a study of cytomegalovirus exposure and HLA in healthy donors. PCR amplification relied on 60 Vbeta primers (plus 13 Jbeta primers). Libraries were prepared by immunoSEQ multiplex PCR; TCRdb keeps only in-frame clonotypes and omits some of them. The sample includes over 150,000 clones, roughly four fifths of them seen just once. A word on this clone: Its cognate antigen is unknown.

The germline V gene encodes CDR1 MNHNS and CDR2 SASEGT. This CDR3 comprises 12 residues. Trimming stripped 5 bases from V and 5 bases from J, with 9 bases between. Findings and limits, study-wide: Common viral pathogens were later found to be apparently linked to several of the most significant clusters. Specific recognition of CMV antigens was confirmed in vitro for three chains (all CMV-associated). V- and J-gene trimming in TCR beta was tied to a missense DCLRE1C variant by an analysis performed later. A previous analysis found most TCR beta V segments productive roughly 90% or roughly 30% of the time.

The origin of this receptor is a young woman in good health and CMV-seropositive. The sequenced sample consisted of PBMCs. The chain carries TRBV6-1 and TRBJ2-5; tentatively, D is TRBD1 (5 bases). The CDR3 here is CASSKKGETQYF. CDR3 nucleotide sequence: TGTGCCAGCAGTAAGAAGGGGGAGACCCAGTACTTC.